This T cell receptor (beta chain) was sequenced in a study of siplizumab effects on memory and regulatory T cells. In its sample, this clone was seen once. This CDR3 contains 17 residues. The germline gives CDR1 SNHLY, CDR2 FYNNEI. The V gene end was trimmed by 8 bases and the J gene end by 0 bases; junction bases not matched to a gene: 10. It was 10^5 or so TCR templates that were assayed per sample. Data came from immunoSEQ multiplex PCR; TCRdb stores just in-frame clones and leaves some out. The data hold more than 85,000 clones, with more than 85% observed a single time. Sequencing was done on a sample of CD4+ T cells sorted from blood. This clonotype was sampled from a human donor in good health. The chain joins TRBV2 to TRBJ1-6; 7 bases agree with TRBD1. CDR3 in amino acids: CASGKDRPISYNSPLHF. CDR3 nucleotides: TGTGCCAGCGGGAAGGACAGGCCAATCTCCTATAATTCACCCCTCCACTTT.